This T cell receptor beta chain emerged from a study of cytomegalovirus exposure and HLA in healthy donors. Germline V gene sequence: CDR1 SGHAT, CDR2 FQDESV (reference sequence). The CDR3 has 15 residues. Trimming removed 5 bases from V and 0 bases from J; junction bases left unmatched: 7. Sequencing was performed with immunoSEQ multiplex PCR; in TCRdb, only in-frame clones are kept and a portion is missing. The sample lists fewer than 80,000 clones, roughly 95% seen once, with over 3.5% in the top ten. The chain employs TRBV11-1 and TRBJ2-7; 7 bases are a match to TRBD2. Sequences were obtained from PBMCs. This TCR was sampled from a woman aged 18-35 years in good health and CMV-seropositive. The CDR3 coding sequence is TGTGCCAGCAGCCCCTTAGCGGGCAACTCCTACGAGCAGTACTTC. Protein sequence: CASSPLAGNSYEQYF.